The 2 T cell receptor beta chains presented below share a single source sample, sequenced in a study of cytomegalovirus exposure and HLA in healthy donors (dated by TCRdb to about 2017). Libraries came from the immunoSEQ multiplex PCR assay. For the multiplex PCR, a mixture combining 60 forward primers for TCR Vbeta segments and 13 reverse primers for TCR Jbeta segments was used. The source is immuneACCESS, and TCRdb retained only in-frame sequences with V and J called. Part of the clones is not carried over; for the studies checked, unresolved V genes explain less than half of this, and the remainder is unexplained. The sample has 100,000 to 150,000 clones on record, roughly 78% of them singletons. Under 13% of the sample lies in the top ten. Sequenced material: PBMCs. The receptors come from a young man in good health and CMV-seropositive.

The gene calls are TRBV23-1 and TRBJ1-5; D is undetermined. TRBV23-1 is given ORF status, its function remaining uncertain. CDR3 size: 12 residues. V was trimmed by 6 bases and J by 7 bases, leaving 10 bases between them. CDR3 in amino acids: CASSLSRQPQHF. CDR3 coding DNA: TGCGCCAGCAGCCTATCCCGGCAGCCCCAGCATTTT.

The chain combines TRBV5-8 with TRBJ2-3; 13 bases align to TRBD2. Per the germline V gene, CDR1 is SGHTS and CDR2 is YDEGEE. This CDR3 has 16 residues. J gave up 3 bases and V 4 bases, and 5 bases lay outside the gene matches. The CDR3 DNA sequence: TGTGCCAGCAGCGGGGAACTAGCGGGAGGGACAGATACGCAGTATTTT. Translating gives CASSGELAGGTDTQYF.